The rows below give T cell receptor beta chains drawn from one sample of a study of cytomegalovirus exposure and HLA in healthy donors. The protocol was immunoSEQ multiplex PCR, while the TCRdb copy is restricted to in-frame clones and leaves out a portion. The table shows 93,000 or so clones, with about 83% occurring only once. Input material: PBMCs. The receptor set was obtained from a woman between 18 and 29 years old in good health and CMV-seropositive. Each CDR3 is given with its conserved first and last residue.

V gene,J gene,CDR3 protein
TRBV9,TRBJ2-7,CASSPGWNSYEQYF
TRBV6-1,TRBJ1-4,CASSDLTGFREKLFF
TRBV28,TRBJ1-2,CASSSLGPELGGYTF
TRBV5-1,TRBJ2-7,CASSLSRTYEQYF
TRBV7-9,TRBJ1-2,CASSLAGTYGYTF
TRBV6-5,TRBJ1-3,CATSRVGASGNTIYF
TRBV25-1,TRBJ2-3,CASSDNDSPSTDTQYF
TRBV5-1,TRBJ1-4,CASSLQVATNEKLFF
TRBV27,TRBJ1-2,CASRNRGQHNYGYTF
TRBV9,TRBJ2-3,CASSPSLIAGESTDTQYF
TRBV2,TRBJ2-7,CASSALAGGLYEQYF
TRBV5-1,TRBJ2-7,CASSSGQYEQYF
TRBV2,TRBJ1-6,CASSDPRVSPLHF
TRBV27,TRBJ2-7,CASSRDRTYEQYF
TRBV29-1,TRBJ2-1,CSVDGTSGGALFF
TRBV6-4,TRBJ2-3,CASSEETSGGPDTQYF
TRBV28,TRBJ2-6,CAIEGGGSGANVLTF
TRBV7-9,TRBJ2-5,CASSFGGQYQETQYF
TRBV7-2,TRBJ2-5,CASSLGGGAGDPQNF
TRBV9,TRBJ2-7,CASSVGPTSGTYEQYF
TRBV4-1,TRBJ2-5,CASSQVGTGQETQYF
TRBV28,TRBJ1-4,CASSPAGTDSNEKLFF
TRBV6-5,TRBJ1-4,CASSYSNRGTEKLFF
TRBV28,TRBJ2-1,CASSFGEGEQFF
TRBV4-1,TRBJ2-1,CASSQERLAGGPGNEQFF
TRBV28,TRBJ2-5,CASSFESSGETQYF
TRBV6-1,TRBJ1-1,CASTIDRWGTEAFF